A single sample is the source of the 27 T cell receptor beta chains below, sequenced in a study of blood T cell repertoires in COVID-19. Measured with immunoSEQ multiplex PCR; TCRdb has only the in-frame clones, and not every one. This table has around 130,000 clones, less than 90% appearing once. Material for sequencing was peripheral blood. The receptors were sampled from a man aged 25-40 years with COVID-19, enrolled during active disease.

This sequence joins TRBV2 and TRBJ1-1; 7 nucleotides match TRBD1. V lost 4 bases and J lost 5; bases outside the gene matches: 7. The germline CDR1 and CDR2 sequences are SNHLY and FYNNEI. The CDR3 is 14 residues long. The CDR3 sequence is CASSADRFKTEAFF. CDR3 nucleotide sequence: TGTGCCAGCAGTGCGGACAGGTTCAAGACTGAAGCTTTCTTT.

This chain uses TRBV9 with TRBJ2-7, with a possible D match to TRBD1 (5 bases). The germline V and J ends were trimmed by 0 bases and 0 bases, with 10 bases remaining between them. The CDR3 runs 15 residues. Looked up from germline, CDR1 is SGDLS and CDR2 is YYNGEE. DNA of the CDR3: TGTGCCAGCAGCGTAGGGGGCCAGGGCTCCTACGAGCAGTACTTC. It encodes CASSVGGQGSYEQYF.

V is TRBV28 and J is TRBJ2-1; perhaps TRBD1 as D (5 bases). Trimming took off 7 bases at V and 6 bases at J, with 13 bases between the two ends. CDR1 and CDR2 from the germline V gene are MDHEN and SYDVKM. This CDR3 spans 13 amino acids. The CDR3: CASNEQVGNEQFF. The CDR3 nucleotides read TGTGCCAGCAATGAACAGGTGGGCAATGAGCAGTTCTTC.

The V and J genes are TRBV11-2 and TRBJ2-3; 9 nucleotides align to TRBD2. The CDR3 runs 17 residues. Germline CDR1 reads SGHAT; CDR2 reads FQNNGV. V lost 2 bases, J lost 0 bases, and 6 bases stayed unmatched. The CDR3 nucleotides are TGTGCCAGCAGCTTAAGGTCTAGCGGGACTAGCACAGATACGCAGTATTTT. Translation gives CASSLRSSGTSTDTQYF.

V is TRBV19 and J is TRBJ1-5; D not certain. The CDR3 loop spans 13 amino acids. The germline V gene has CDR1 LNHDA and CDR2 SQIVND (reference sequence). V lost 5 bases to trimming and J lost 4 bases, with 9 bases between them. The CDR3 sequence: CASSREINQPQHF. The CDR3 region has the DNA TGTGCCAGTAGTCGCGAAATAAATCAGCCCCAGCATTTT.

The chain links TRBV5-6 to TRBJ1-1; D unresolved. Per the germline V gene, CDR1 is SGHDT and CDR2 is YYEEEE. The CDR3 consists of 11 residues. V lost 1 base and J lost 11, with 9 bases in between. The CDR3 here is CASSLLGVAFF. CDR3 DNA: TGTGCCAGCAGCTTGCTCGGGGTGGCTTTCTTT.

The genes are TRBV29-1 and TRBJ2-3, with TRBD1 matching 9 bases. CDR1 and CDR2 from the germline V gene are SQVTM and ANQGSEA. The junction had 5 bases not matched to a gene; V was cut back by 6 bases and J by 1 base. This CDR3 is built from 14 residues. The CDR3 region is CSVGGDRGTDTQYF. As DNA, the CDR3 is TGCAGCGTGGGGGGGGACAGGGGCACAGATACGCAGTATTTT.

This clone has more than one count but fewer than ten. The J gene is TRBJ2-6, the V gene TRBV7-6; D gene uncertain. The CDR3 is 15 amino acids. Germline CDR1 and CDR2: SGHVS and FNYEAQ. Trimming shortened V by 4 bases and J by 0 bases, and 7 bases separated the two germline ends. The CDR3: CASSSLPSGANVLTF. CDR3 DNA sequence: TGTGCCAGCAGCTCCCTCCCCTCTGGGGCCAACGTCCTGACTTTC.

The CDR3 sequence: CASSDSGDGYTF. The CDR3 DNA reads as TGTGCCAGCAGTGATTCGGGTGATGGCTACACCTTC. The chain carries TRBV2 and TRBJ1-2, with D unclear. The CDR3 runs 12 residues. Germline CDR1 SNHLY, CDR2 FYNNEI. V was clipped by 3 bases and J by 6 bases, with 8 bases between them. The variable domain in full, completed from reference TRBV2 and TRBJ1-2, reads EPEVTQTPSHQVTQMGQEVILRCVPISNHLYFYWYRQILGQKVEFLVSFYNNEISEKSEIFDDQFSVERPDGSNFTLKIRSTKLEDSAMYFCASSDSGDGYTFGSGTRLTVV.

CDR3 region: CASSYSISGDEQYF. The CDR3 DNA is TGTGCCAGCAGTTACTCGATCTCAGGGGACGAGCAGTACTTC. This chain uses TRBV6-5 with TRBJ2-7; the D gene is possibly TRBD1 (6 bases). Trimming stripped 0 bases from V and 5 bases from J, with 11 bases between. The CDR3 spans 14 residues. Per germline, CDR1 MNHEY and CDR2 SVGAGI.

The rearrangement uses TRBV19 and TRBJ1-2; TRBD1 matches 9 bases. The CDR3 sequence is 14 residues long. J was trimmed by 7 bases and V by 6 bases; bases with no gene match: 9. CDR1 and CDR2 (germline): LNHDA, SQIVND (reference sequence). The CDR3 nucleotides read TGTGCCAGTAGCGCCACAGGGGGCGCGAGTGGCTACACCTTC. Translated: CASSATGGASGYTF.

V and J are TRBV6-5 and TRBJ1-2, with 8 bases matching TRBD1. In germline, CDR1 is MNHEY, CDR2 SVGAGI. V lost 6 bases and J lost 7; bases outside the gene matches: 7. This CDR3 is built from 13 residues. CDR3 sequence: CASRARGRGGYTF. Written as DNA, the CDR3 is TGTGCCAGCAGAGCCAGGGGGCGGGGTGGCTACACCTTC.

The V gene is TRBV4-1, the J gene TRBJ2-7, with TRBD1 matching over 11 bases. V shed 2 bases, J shed 6 bases, and the junction held 9 bases outside the gene matches. The CDR3 extends over 16 amino acids. The germline V gene encodes CDR1 MGHRA and CDR2 YSYEKL. The CDR3 protein is CASSQNEWDRGSEQYF. The CDR3 DNA sequence: TGCGCCAGCAGCCAAAACGAATGGGACAGGGGGTCCGAGCAGTACTTC.

This chain uses TRBV6-1 with TRBJ1-1; maybe TRBD1 (6 bases). The V end lost 0 bases, the J end lost 6 bases, and 11 bases lay between the germline ends. The CDR3 is 14 residues long. CDR1 and CDR2 (germline): MNHNS, SASEGT. The DNA of the CDR3 is TGTGCCAGCAGTGAAGCGGTTAAGGGGGCTGAAGCTTTCTTT. It encodes CASSEAVKGAEAFF.

This chain links TRBV28 with TRBJ2-3; D is uncertain. The CDR3 length is 14 residues. V lost 5 bases and J lost 3, with 12 bases in between. CDR1 is MDHEN and CDR2 is SYDVKM in the germline V gene. The CDR3 loop is CASSPLRGTDTQYF. CDR3 bases: TGTGCCAGCAGTCCTTTAAGAGGTACAGATACGCAGTATTTT.

This clone turned up a few times. This chain joins TRBV6-5 and TRBJ1-5; D is unresolved. Germline CDR1 reads MNHEY; CDR2 reads SVGAGI. The CDR3 is made up of 13 amino acids. The germline V and J ends were trimmed by 7 bases and 1 base, with 8 bases remaining between them. CDR3 in DNA: TGTGCCAGCACTCTAACGAGCAATCAGCCCCAGCATTTT. The encoded protein is CASTLTSNQPQHF.

The rearrangement uses TRBV9 and TRBJ1-1; maybe TRBD1 (5 bases). The ends were cut back, 2 bases at V and 0 bases at J, with 8 bases in the middle. CDR1 and CDR2 (germline): SGDLS, YYNGEE. CDR3 length equals 14 residues. The DNA for the CDR3 is TGTGCCAGCAGCGTCAGGGTTGTGAACACTGAAGCTTTCTTT. Protein: CASSVRVVNTEAFF.

Only one count was recorded for this clone. The genes are TRBV7-2 and TRBJ2-7; 7 nucleotides match TRBD2. V was pared by 2 bases and J by 0 bases, with 7 bases of the junction left unmatched. CDR1 is SGHTA, CDR2 FQGNSA, per germline. There are 16 residues in the CDR3. This CDR3 is CASSLHGAGISYEQYF. The CDR3 bases are TGTGCCAGCAGCTTACATGGAGCGGGGATCTCCTACGAGCAGTACTTC.

The chain links TRBV7-9 to TRBJ2-3, with 10 bases fitting TRBD2. The CDR3 has 12 amino acids. Germline loops: CDR1 SEHNR, CDR2 FQNEAQ (reference sequence). Trimming cost V 8 bases and J 7 bases; bases outside gene matches: 3. In nucleotides, the CDR3 is TGTGCCAGCGGAGCGGGAGGGAATACGCAGTATTTT. Encoded protein: CASGAGGNTQYF.

The chain has TRBV18 and TRBJ2-3; 9 bases map to TRBD1. The CDR3 has 16 residues. CDR1 KGHSH and CDR2 LQKENI come from the germline V gene. V trimming: 6 bases; J trimming: 2 bases; junction bases outside the gene matches: 9. CDR3 in amino acids: CASSPRWTGVTDTQYF. Here the CDR3 DNA reads TGTGCCAGCTCGCCCCGATGGACAGGGGTCACAGATACGCAGTATTTT. Full variable domain (rest looked up from reference TRBV18 and TRBJ2-3): NAGVMQNPRHLVRRRGQEARLRCSPMKGHSHVYWYRQLPEEGLKFMVYLQKENIIDESGMPKERFSAEFPKEGPSILRIQQVVRGDSAAYFCASSPRWTGVTDTQYFGPGTRLTVL.

This rearrangement joins TRBV28 to TRBJ1-1; perhaps TRBD1 as D (5 bases). Germline CDR1 reads MDHEN; CDR2 reads SYDVKM. The V gene lost 5 bases and the J gene lost 5 bases, with 15 bases spanning the gap. The CDR3 extends over 14 amino acids. The CDR3 reads CASSQDTIGTEAFF. The CDR3 coding sequence is TGTGCCAGCAGTCAGGACACGATAGGAACTGAAGCTTTCTTT.

This chain connects TRBV6-1 to TRBJ2-7, with a tentative D call TRBD2 (5 bases). CDR1 and CDR2 (germline): MNHNS, SASEGT. Trimming stripped 2 bases from V and 3 bases from J, with 14 bases between. The CDR3 sequence is 15 residues long. As DNA, the CDR3 is TGTGCCAGCAGTGAATTCGGGGAGTCAAGCTACGAGCAGTACTTC. Its translation: CASSEFGESSYEQYF.

The chain couples TRBV7-2 to TRBJ1-2, with TRBD1 identical over 7 bases. There are 14 residues in the CDR3. Trimming took 4 bases from V and 6 from J; bases not matched to a gene: 8. Germline V CDR1 and CDR2: SGHTA, FQGNSA. CDR3 coding DNA: TGTGCCAGCAGCTCACAACAGGGGCGCAATGGCTACACCTTC. Its protein is CASSSQQGRNGYTF.

The gene calls are TRBV29-1 and TRBJ1-1, with D possibly being TRBD1 (5 bases). The V and J ends lost 0 bases and 4 bases respectively, with 12 bases between them. This CDR3 spans 14 amino acids. Germline V gene sequence: CDR1 SQVTM, CDR2 ANQGSEA. The CDR3 DNA sequence: TGCAGCGTTGAAGAGGAGGGTAGGGGCACTGAAGCTTTCTTT. Amino acid sequence: CSVEEEGRGTEAFF.

The chain recombines TRBV7-9 with TRBJ2-1, with 7 bases matching TRBD2. The CDR3 runs to 16 residues. V was pared by 1 base and J by 7 bases, with 10 bases of the junction left unmatched. CDR1 SEHNR and CDR2 FQNEAQ come from the germline V gene (reference sequence). This CDR3 is CASSLVGGSQPNEQFF. CDR3 nucleotides: TGTGCCAGCAGCTTAGTTGGCGGGAGTCAACCTAATGAGCAGTTCTTC.

The J gene is TRBJ1-5, the V gene TRBV6-2 or TRBV6-3; D not resolved. This CDR3 is 13 amino acids long. Germline V gives CDR1 MNHEY, CDR2 SVGEGT. Trimming took off 6 bases at V and 15 bases at J, with 21 bases between the two ends. CDR3 sequence (DNA): TGTGCCAGCAGCGACTCGACACGCCGACGGGGGCATTTT. Its protein is CASSDSTRRRGHF.

The V and J genes are TRBV11-3 and TRBJ2-2; 10 nucleotides align to TRBD2. V lost 0 bases to trimming and J lost 6 bases; unmatched junction nucleotides: 7. The CDR3 runs 17 residues. Germline lookup yields CDR1 SGHNT and CDR2 YENEEA. The CDR3 spells CASSLDRLAGGSGELFF. CDR3 bases: TGTGCCAGCAGCTTAGATAGGTTAGCGGGAGGTTCCGGGGAGCTGTTTTTT.